This T cell receptor (beta chain) was captured in a study of blood T cell repertoires in COVID-19. The wider study: The samples span acute and convalescent COVID-19 from the United States, Italy and Spain. In each case, the material was cDNA or gDNA derived from T cells, B-cell-depleted T cells, or PBMCs.

CDR1 and CDR2 from the germline V gene are SEHNR and FQNEAQ (reference sequence). The CDR3 runs 15 residues. The ends were cut back, 1 base at V and 4 bases at J, with 13 bases in the middle. Libraries were prepared by immunoSEQ multiplex PCR; TCRdb keeps only in-frame clonotypes and omits some of them. The table includes approximately 170,000 clones, about 83% detected once. The chain employs TRBV7-9 and TRBJ2-5; D perhaps matches TRBD1 (6 bases). The sequence was collected from a woman aged 80 or older with acute or convalescent COVID-19. Sequencing used peripheral blood. In DNA, the CDR3 is TGTGCCAGCAGCTTAGGATTGGGACACTCAGAGACCCAGTACTTC. Protein: CASSLGLGHSETQYF.